Presented here are 11 T cell receptor beta chains from one specimen sequenced in a study of cytomegalovirus exposure and HLA in healthy donors. Assay used: immunoSEQ multiplex PCR; TCRdb lists only in-frame clones, some missing. The sample contains roughly 260,000 clones, roughly 89% of which appear only once. The sample comprised PBMCs. These receptors were obtained from a woman between 18 and 30 years old in good health and CMV-seronegative.

This chain links TRBV10-2 with TRBJ2-1; 9 nucleotides line up with TRBD2. From germline, CDR1 is WSHSY and CDR2 SAAADI. With V trimmed by 11 bases and J by 7 bases, 15 bases remained unmatched. The CDR3 length is 15 residues. CDR3 sequence: CAGAAWAGGQNEQFF. In DNA form, the CDR3 reads TGCGCCGGAGCGGCCTGGGCGGGGGGGCAGAATGAGCAGTTCTTC.

This rearrangement joins TRBV6-5 to TRBJ2-1; D remains unclear. V was shortened by 6 bases and J by 4 bases, with 16 bases between the two germline ends. From germline, CDR1 is MNHEY and CDR2 SVGAGI. There are 15 residues in the CDR3. CDR3 sequence: CASRQQIKFYNEQFF. CDR3 DNA: TGTGCCAGCAGGCAACAGATAAAGTTTTACAATGAGCAGTTCTTC.

To note about this clone: Other DNA variants within this sample encode the same CDR3. This chain joins TRBV9 and TRBJ2-7; TRBD1 aligns across 9 bases. Germline V gene sequence: CDR1 SGDLS, CDR2 YYNGEE. The J segment lost 3 bases and the V segment lost 0 bases, leaving 1 base of the junction unmatched. This CDR3 spans 14 amino acids. CDR3 residues: CASSVGGQGYEQYF. In nucleotides, the CDR3 is TGTGCCAGCAGCGTAGGGGGACAGGGCTACGAGCAGTACTTC.

The rearrangement joins TRBV4-2 to TRBJ1-3; TRBD1 aligns across 7 bases. The CDR3 extends over 16 amino acids. CDR1 is LGHNA and CDR2 is YNFKEQ in the germline V gene. V lost 4 bases, J lost 0 bases, and 6 bases stayed unmatched. This CDR3 reads CASSPSRQGSGNTIYF. The DNA for the CDR3 is TGTGCCAGCAGCCCATCCCGACAGGGCTCTGGAAACACCATATATTTT.

This clone was counted once. The J gene is TRBJ2-1, the V gene TRBV4-1; 8 nucleotides align to TRBD2. The CDR3 spans 17 residues. The germline CDR1 and CDR2 sequences are MGHRA and YSYEKL. J was trimmed by 8 bases and V by 0 bases; bases with no gene match: 12. As DNA, the CDR3 is TGCGCCAGCAGCCAAGAAGGAGCGGGGGCGCCCGGGGATGAGCAGTTCTTC. Its protein product is CASSQEGAGAPGDEQFF.

This sequence joins TRBV27 and TRBJ2-2; D is unresolved. Deletions cut 7 bases from V and 0 bases from J, with 9 bases between. CDR3 length: 14 residues. CDR1 and CDR2 (germline): MNHEY, SMNVEV (reference sequence). CDR3 coding DNA: TGTGCCAGCAAGTACGGTTCGAACACCGGGGAGCTGTTTTTT. Translated: CASKYGSNTGELFF.

This clone was picked up one time. The V gene is TRBV7-2, the J gene TRBJ1-1; D might be TRBD1 (5 bases). This CDR3 region has 14 residues. V dropped 3 bases and J dropped 5 bases, with 13 bases sitting between them. Germline-derived CDR1 and CDR2 are SGHTA and FQGNSA. Written as DNA, the CDR3 is TGTGCCAGCAGCTTGGTCGGGGGGGAAACTGAAGCTTTCTTT. It is translated as CASSLVGGETEAFF. Full variable domain (rest looked up from reference TRBV7-2 and TRBJ1-1): GAGVSQSPSNKVTEKGKDVELRCDPISGHTALYWYRQSLGQGLEFLIYFQGNSAPDKSGLPSDRFSAERTGGSVSTLTIQRTQQEDSAVYLCASSLVGGETEAFFGQGTRLTVV.

This chain uses TRBV10-2 with TRBJ2-5; D unresolved. The CDR3 length is 14 residues. Trimming pared 2 bases from V and 2 bases from J, leaving 9 bases between. Germline CDR1 WSHSY, CDR2 SAAADI. CDR3 amino acids: CASSEGLNQETQYF. CDR3 bases: TGCGCCAGCAGTGAGGGGCTAAATCAAGAGACCCAGTACTTC.

The chain links TRBV15 to TRBJ2-3; possibly TRBD2 for D (5 bases). V was cut by 0 bases and J by 3 bases, with 13 bases left in between. Germline V gene data show CDR1 as LNHNV and CDR2 as YYDKDF (reference sequence). The CDR3 is 16 amino acids. Written as DNA, the CDR3 is TGTGCCACCAGCAGAGATGGGCGGACTTTAACAGATACGCAGTATTTT. Translated: CATSRDGRTLTDTQYF.

This sequence joins TRBV10-3 and TRBJ2-7, with D perhaps TRBD1 (6 bases). The V end was cut by 10 bases, the J end by 6 bases, with 19 bases between. Germline V CDR1 and CDR2: ENHRY, SYGVKD. The CDR3 is 13 amino acids. The DNA for the CDR3 is TGTGCCACATTAGAGGACAGAATGGGCGAGCAGTACTTC. Its translation is CATLEDRMGEQYF.

The chain is built from TRBV14 and TRBJ1-6; D not certain. V lost 0 bases, J lost 10 bases, and 13 bases lay in between. The CDR3 extends over 15 amino acids. Germline-derived CDR1 and CDR2 are SGHDN and FVKESK. CDR3 coding DNA: TGTGCCAGCAGCCAAGATTGGGCGATAGACTCACCCCTCCACTTT. Encoded protein: CASSQDWAIDSPLHF.